This TCR beta chain was identified in a study of human T cells and chemical hapten exposure. TCRdb re-derived calls from the RACE reads in MiXCR, one entry per CDR3 protein. The sample lists 40,000 to 65,000 distinct CDR3 sequences, approximately 10% occurring once. The germline V gene has CDR1 LNHNV and CDR2 YYDKDF (reference sequence). The V and J ends lost 0 bases and 4 bases respectively, with 2 bases between them. This CDR3 is 12 amino acids long. Findings of the study overall: Among expanded TCRs, significantly more large CDR3 similarity clusters formed than among controls. DPC sensitization did not alter TCRs above 1 in 1000 frequency.

This clonotype was picked up many times. Its antigen is unknown. Time point specified: patch test 1, 2 weeks after DPC sensitization. As to treatment: therapeutic diphenylcyclopropenone sensitization with weekly scalp DPC. Total RNA was extracted from unfractionated whole blood. Drawing of blood took place ahead of applying each patch test. The rearrangement links TRBV15 to TRBJ2-3; D gene ambiguous. This receptor was taken from a woman in her thirties or forties with alopecia areata. Some clones in this sample may be carry-over from other donors' samples. The source material was whole blood, sampled in connection with sensitization to the hapten diphenylcyclopropenone (DPC). CDR3 DNA: TGTGCCACCAGCAGAGATGCAGATACGCAGTATTTT. Encoded protein: CATSRDADTQYF. Using reference TRBV15 and TRBJ2-3 for the parts outside the CDR3, the full variable domain is DAMVIQNPRYQVTQFGKPVTLSCSQTLNHNVMYWYQQKSSQAPKLLFHYYDKDFNNEADTPDNFQSRRPNTSFCFLDIRSPGLGDTAMYLCATSRDADTQYFGPGTRLTVL.